This TCR beta chain derives from a study of T cells in Graves' hyperthyroidism and ophthalmopathy. Study-wide findings and caveats: Before onset, ophthalmopathy was predicted by the model a median around 6.5 months earlier. Most thyroid-expanded clonotypes above 0.001 were also found in blood.

CDR3 length: 15 residues. Germline V gene sequence: CDR1 MNHEY, CDR2 SVGEGT. V gave up 7 bases and J gave up 8 bases; unmatched junction bases: 16. This clonotype was recorded many times. Its antigen is currently unknown. No progression to ophthalmopathy during 18 months of follow-up defined stable disease. The study left out patients who had uncontrolled infection, other autoimmune disease, pregnancy or lactation. Amplified TCR beta CDR3 regions came from RNA transcripts. The HTBI primer set served for first-round RT-PCR of the TCR CDR3. TCRdb passed the multiplex PCR reads through MiXCR, listing each CDR3 protein once. Of about 210,000 distinct CDR3 sequences in the sample, roughly 18% were seen once.

What was sequenced was blood. This clonotype originated in a man aged 45-60 years with Graves' hyperthyroidism. The chain uses TRBV6-2 or TRBV6-3 and TRBJ1-2; 7 bases fit TRBD1. The CDR3 DNA is TGTGCCAGCACCCCCCCCGCCGACAGGGCCCACGGCTACACCTTC. Translated, it gives CASTPPADRAHGYTF.